The rows below give T cell receptor beta chains drawn from one sample of a study of T cell responses to AZD1222 COVID-19 vaccine. Assay: immunoSEQ multiplex PCR; the TCRdb copy retains only in-frame clones and omits some. The data show approximately 92,000 clones, roughly nine tenths seen once. The sequenced sample was peripheral blood, obtained on day 0 of AZD1222 vaccination. The source is an adult in good health. Each CDR3 is given with its conserved first and last residue. A D gene is named only where the DNA matches it firmly. Size values are once, few and many counts, or a class for expanded clones, and some rows have none.

j_call v_call clone_size d_call cdr3_nt cdr3_aa
TRBJ2-3 TRBV5-1 - TRBD1 TGCGCCAGCAGCTTAGGGGACAGGGATAAAGATACGCAGTATTTT CASSLGDRDKDTQYF
TRBJ1-1 TRBV18 few TRBD1 TGTGCCAGCTCACCTCCGCAGGGGGCAAGGACTGAAGCTTTCTTT CASSPPQGARTEAFF
TRBJ2-3 TRBV30 - - TGTGCCTGGAGTGTCGCTTTCCGAGATACGCAGTATTTT CAWSVAFRDTQYF
TRBJ2-3 TRBV6-2/TRBV6-3 - TRBD2 TGTGCCAGCAGTCCGCTGGGACTAGCGGTCACAGATACGCAGTATTTT CASSPLGLAVTDTQYF
TRBJ1-5 TRBV7-9 - - TGTGCCAGCAGCCTTGCTCGGGTCGGGCCCCAGCATTTT CASSLARVGPQHF
TRBJ1-3 TRBV30 - - TGTGCCTGGAGAACACCGACGGACTCTGGAAACACCATATATTTT CAWRTPTDSGNTIYF
TRBJ1-2 TRBV6-5 once - TGTGCCAGCAGGTCTCTTGATCTTAAGGGTGGCTACACCTTC CASRSLDLKGGYTF
TRBJ1-1 TRBV10-3 - - TGTGCCATCAGTGCTGGGGGGGGGACTGAAGCTTTCTTT CAISAGGGTEAFF
TRBJ2-7 TRBV27 - - TGTGCCAGCAGTTTATTCCGGGGGGCAAGTTCCTACGAGCAGTACTTC CASSLFRGASSYEQYF
TRBJ2-2 TRBV30 - TRBD1 TGTGCCTGGAGGGTCCCAGGGGGCCTGGGCGGGGAGCTGTTTTTT CAWRVPGGLGGELFF
TRBJ2-1 TRBV11-3 - TRBD1 TGTGCCAGCAGCTTAGTCGGACAGGGGGACAATGAGCAGTTCTTC CASSLVGQGDNEQFF
TRBJ2-7 TRBV4-1 - - TGCGCCAGCAGCCAAGATTCGGCAGGGGCCGTTTCCTACGAGCAGTACTTC CASSQDSAGAVSYEQYF
TRBJ1-5 TRBV10-3 - - TGTGCCATCAGTGAGTCGCGGAGTTATCAGCCCCAGCATTTT CAISESRSYQPQHF
TRBJ1-6 TRBV5-1 - - TGCGCCAGCAGCCTCCATGGGGGGCGGGATTCACCCCTCCACTTT CASSLHGGRDSPLHF
TRBJ1-1 TRBV6-5 - - TGTGCCAGCAGTTATTCGGCGGGCACTGAAGCTTTCTTT CASSYSAGTEAFF
TRBJ2-2 TRBV9 - - TGTGCCAGCAGCAATCGGGGGTTGAACACCGGGGAGCTGTTTTTT CASSNRGLNTGELFF
TRBJ1-5 TRBV2 - - TGTGCCAGCAGGACAGAAAGCAATCAGCCCCAGCATTTT CASRTESNQPQHF
TRBJ1-2 TRBV12-3/TRBV12-4 - - TGTGCCAGCAGTTTGAACAAGGCCTATGGCTACACCTTC CASSLNKAYGYTF
TRBJ2-5 TRBV19 - - TGTGCCAGTAGGGCGGGCGGCAGGCTACGAGAGACCCAGTACTTC CASRAGGRLRETQYF
TRBJ2-1 TRBV2 - TRBD2 TGTGCCAGCAGTGTGAACGGGGGGAGGAATGAGCAGTTCTTC CASSVNGGRNEQFF
TRBJ2-3 TRBV6-4 - TRBD2 TGTGCCAGCAGTGACGGCGGGGGGGTCACAGATACGCAGTATTTT CASSDGGGVTDTQYF
TRBJ1-5 TRBV23-1 - - TGCGCCAGCAGTCAATCGACGCCGGGCAGGGGAGGCAATCAGCCCCAGCATTTT CASSQSTPGRGGNQPQHF
TRBJ2-5 TRBV30 - - TGTGCCTGGAGTGTAGGCGGCCAAGAGACCCAGTACTTC CAWSVGGQETQYF
TRBJ2-5 TRBV11-2 - - TGTGCCAGCAGCTTAGATGCCAGGGGGGGAGAGACCCAGTACTTC CASSLDARGGETQYF
TRBJ2-5 TRBV7-2 - - TGTGCCAGCAGCCCCAGGGCCGTCCGGGAGACCCAGTACTTC CASSPRAVRETQYF
TRBJ1-2 TRBV7-2 - - TGTGCCAGCAGCTTAGCGCGCCAGGGGACTTATGGCTACACCTTC CASSLARQGTYGYTF
TRBJ2-2 TRBV6-4 - - TGTGCCAGCAGGACTCGGCGGTCGAACACCGGGGAGCTGTTTTTT CASRTRRSNTGELFF
TRBJ1-4 TRBV4-1 - - TGCGCCAGCAGCCCATACAGGGTTGATGAAAAACTGTTTTTT CASSPYRVDEKLFF
TRBJ1-2 TRBV7-2 - TRBD1 TGTGCCAGCAGCTTAGTTGGGACAGGGGGGTATGGCTACACCTTC CASSLVGTGGYGYTF
TRBJ1-1 TRBV12-3/TRBV12-4 - - TGTGCCAGCAGTTTAGGGCCTACTCCTGAAGCTTTCTTT CASSLGPTPEAFF
TRBJ2-1 TRBV27 - TRBD2 TGTGCCAGCAGTCACCCCCGAGGCGGGAGGGGACACAATGAGCAGTTCTTC CASSHPRGGRGHNEQFF
TRBJ1-1 TRBV7-9 - TRBD1 TGTGCCAGCAGCTTTAGGGACAGGGGGACTGAAGCTTTCTTT CASSFRDRGTEAFF
TRBJ2-1 TRBV10-3 - TRBD2 TGTGCCATCAGTCGACTAGCGGGAGACAATGAGCAGTTCTTC CAISRLAGDNEQFF
TRBJ2-2 TRBV6-4 - - TGTGCCAGCAGTGACTCCAGGGGGGCCGGGGAGCTGTTTTTT CASSDSRGAGELFF
TRBJ2-1 TRBV7-2 - TRBD2 TGTGCCAGCAGCTTAGGGGCAAGCGGGAGGCGCTTATACAATGAGCAGTTCTTC CASSLGASGRRLYNEQFF
TRBJ2-5 TRBV7-2 - - TGTGCCAGCAGCTTTAGTGGGGGCGCGACCCAGTACTTC CASSFSGGATQYF
TRBJ2-5 TRBV11-2 - - TGTGCCAGCAGCTTAGTCGCGGGGTTGGGGTACCAAGAGACCCAGTACTTC CASSLVAGLGYQETQYF
TRBJ2-3 TRBV7-3 few TRBD2 TGTGCCAGCAGCTTAAGCCCCGGGACTAGTACACATACGCAGTATTTT CASSLSPGTSTHTQYF
TRBJ1-1 TRBV7-2 - TRBD1 TGTGCCAGCAGCGCAGGGACAGGAGGAGGGACTGAAGCTTTCTTT CASSAGTGGGTEAFF
TRBJ2-7 TRBV10-1 - - TGCGCCAGCAGTGAGTTACAGAGAAGCGAGCAGTACTTC CASSELQRSEQYF
TRBJ2-1 TRBV9 - TRBD2 TGTGCCAGCAGCGTACTAACGGGAGGGACCTACAATGAGCAGTTCTTC CASSVLTGGTYNEQFF
TRBJ1-5 TRBV4-1 - - TGCGCCAGCAGCCAAGATATACAAGGGAAGAGCAATCAGCCCCAGCATTTT CASSQDIQGKSNQPQHF
TRBJ1-2 TRBV6-5 - - TGTGCCAGCAGTTACGGGAGTTATGGCTACACCTTC CASSYGSYGYTF
TRBJ2-6 TRBV12-3/TRBV12-4 once - TGTGCCAGCAGTTTAAGCGGGGCCAACGTCCTGACTTTC CASSLSGANVLTF
TRBJ1-3 TRBV18 - - TGTGCCAGCTCACCCCCAGGACAGTCCTCTGGAAACACCATATATTTT CASSPPGQSSGNTIYF
TRBJ1-4 TRBV15 - - TGTGCCACCAGCAGAGATTCTGACGGCTGGAATGAAAAACTGTTTTTT CATSRDSDGWNEKLFF
TRBJ2-2 TRBV7-9 - - TGTGCCAGCAGCTTAGCCCCACCACGGACCGGGGAGCTGTTTTTT CASSLAPPRTGELFF
TRBJ2-3 TRBV5-1 - TRBD1 TGCGCCAGCAGCTCGACAGGGGGAACAGATACGCAGTATTTT CASSSTGGTDTQYF
TRBJ1-5 TRBV5-5 - - TGTGCCAGCAGCTTCGGGGGGCAGGGCCAGCCCCAGCATTTT CASSFGGQGQPQHF
TRBJ2-7 TRBV5-4 - TRBD2 TGTGCCACAACCACTAGCGGGGGGGCCTACGAGCAGTACTTC CATTTSGGAYEQYF
TRBJ2-1 TRBV11-2 once - TGTGCCAGCAGCCAAGGAGGGGGCCGGGATGAGCAGTTCTTC CASSQGGGRDEQFF
TRBJ2-7 TRBV28 - - TGTGCCAGCAGTTCTCCGGGACACCCCGGCCACGAGCAGTACTTC CASSSPGHPGHEQYF